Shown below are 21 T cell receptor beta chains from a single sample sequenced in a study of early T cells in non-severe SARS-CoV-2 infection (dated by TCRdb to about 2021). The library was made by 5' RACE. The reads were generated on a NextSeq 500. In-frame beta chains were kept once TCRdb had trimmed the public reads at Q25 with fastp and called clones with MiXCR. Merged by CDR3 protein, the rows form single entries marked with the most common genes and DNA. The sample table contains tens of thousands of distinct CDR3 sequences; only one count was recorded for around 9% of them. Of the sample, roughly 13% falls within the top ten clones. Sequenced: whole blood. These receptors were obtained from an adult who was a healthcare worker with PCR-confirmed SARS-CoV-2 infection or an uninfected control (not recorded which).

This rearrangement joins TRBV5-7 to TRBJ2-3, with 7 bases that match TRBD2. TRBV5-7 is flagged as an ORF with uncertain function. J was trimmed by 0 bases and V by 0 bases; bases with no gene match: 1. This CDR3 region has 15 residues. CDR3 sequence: CASSLGLASTDTQYF. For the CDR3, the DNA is TGTGCCAGCAGCTTGGGACTAGCCAGCACAGATACGCAGTATTTT.

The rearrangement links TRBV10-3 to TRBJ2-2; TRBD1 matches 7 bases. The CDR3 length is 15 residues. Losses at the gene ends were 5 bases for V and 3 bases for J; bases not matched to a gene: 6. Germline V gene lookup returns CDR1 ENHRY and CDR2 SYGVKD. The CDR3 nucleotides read TGTGCCATCAGTAGGGGGCAGGGGGACACCGGGGAGCTGTTTTTT. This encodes CAISRGQGDTGELFF.

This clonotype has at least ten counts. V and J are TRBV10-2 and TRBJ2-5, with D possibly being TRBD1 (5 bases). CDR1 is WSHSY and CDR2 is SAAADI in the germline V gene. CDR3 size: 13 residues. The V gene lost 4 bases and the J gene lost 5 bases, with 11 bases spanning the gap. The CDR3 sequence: CASSGRARETQYF. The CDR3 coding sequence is TGCGCCAGCAGTGGCAGGGCTCGGGAGACCCAGTACTTC.

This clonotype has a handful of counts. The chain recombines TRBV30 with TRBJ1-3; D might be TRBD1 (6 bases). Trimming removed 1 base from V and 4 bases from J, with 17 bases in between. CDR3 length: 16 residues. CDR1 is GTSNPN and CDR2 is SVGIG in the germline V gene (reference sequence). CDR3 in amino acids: CAWSGDFRGHGNTIYF. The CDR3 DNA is TGTGCCTGGAGTGGAGACTTTCGGGGACACGGAAACACCATATATTTT.

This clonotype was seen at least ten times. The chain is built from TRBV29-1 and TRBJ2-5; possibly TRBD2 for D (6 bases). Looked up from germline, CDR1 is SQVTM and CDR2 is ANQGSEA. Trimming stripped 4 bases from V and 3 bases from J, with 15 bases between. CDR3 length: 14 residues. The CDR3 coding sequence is TGCAGCGTTGTAAGAAGCGGGTCAAAAGAGACCCAGTACTTC. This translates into CSVVRSGSKETQYF.

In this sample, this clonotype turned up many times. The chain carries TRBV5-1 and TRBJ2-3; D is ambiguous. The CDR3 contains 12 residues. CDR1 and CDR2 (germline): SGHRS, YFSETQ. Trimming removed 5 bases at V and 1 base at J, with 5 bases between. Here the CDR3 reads CASSTRTDTQYF. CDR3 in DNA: TGCGCCAGCAGTACCCGCACAGATACGCAGTATTTT.

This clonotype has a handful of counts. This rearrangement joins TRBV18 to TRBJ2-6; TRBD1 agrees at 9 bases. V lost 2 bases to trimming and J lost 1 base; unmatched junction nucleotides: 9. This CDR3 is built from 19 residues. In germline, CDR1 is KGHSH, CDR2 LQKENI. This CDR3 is CASSPGSGTGSSGANVLTF. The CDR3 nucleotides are TGTGCCAGCTCACCAGGTTCCGGGACAGGGTCTTCTGGGGCCAACGTCCTGACTTTC.

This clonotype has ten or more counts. CDR3 DNA: TGTGCCAGCAGCCTGGACAGGATCTCTGACTATGGCTACACCTTC. This translates into CASSLDRISDYGYTF. This chain uses TRBV11-2 with TRBJ1-2, with 7 positions matching TRBD1. Germline-derived CDR1 and CDR2 are SGHAT and FQNNGV. V dropped 5 bases and J dropped 3; count of bases not matched to a gene: 9. The CDR3 consists of 15 residues. Combining the CDR3 with reference TRBV11-2 and TRBJ1-2 gives the whole variable domain EAGVAQSPRYKIIEKRQSVAFWCNPISGHATLYWYQQILGQGPKLLIQFQNNGVVDDSQLPKDRFSAERLKGVDSTLKIQPAKLEDSAVYLCASSLDRISDYGYTFGSGTRLTVV.

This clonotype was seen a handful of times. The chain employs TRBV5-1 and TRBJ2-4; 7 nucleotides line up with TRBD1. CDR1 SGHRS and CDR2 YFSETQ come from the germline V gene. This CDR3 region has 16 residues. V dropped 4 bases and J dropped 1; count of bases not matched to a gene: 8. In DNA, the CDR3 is TGCGCCAGCAGCGGGGGACAGCCCACGGCCAAAAACATTCAGTACTTC. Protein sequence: CASSGGQPTAKNIQYF.

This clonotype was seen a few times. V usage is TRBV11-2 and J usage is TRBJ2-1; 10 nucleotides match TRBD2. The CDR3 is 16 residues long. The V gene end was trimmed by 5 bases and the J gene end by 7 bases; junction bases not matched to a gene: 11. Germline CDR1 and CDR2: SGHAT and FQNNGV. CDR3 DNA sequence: TGTGCCAGCAGCCCCTCGGGACTAGCGTTGGAAAATGAGCAGTTCTTC. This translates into CASSPSGLALENEQFF.

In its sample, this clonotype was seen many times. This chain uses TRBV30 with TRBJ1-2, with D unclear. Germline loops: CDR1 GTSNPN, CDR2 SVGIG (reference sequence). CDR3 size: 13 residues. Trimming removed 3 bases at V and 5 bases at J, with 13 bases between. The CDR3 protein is CAWSPAVGYGYTF. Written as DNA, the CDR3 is TGTGCCTGGAGCCCTGCGGTGGGATATGGCTACACCTTC.

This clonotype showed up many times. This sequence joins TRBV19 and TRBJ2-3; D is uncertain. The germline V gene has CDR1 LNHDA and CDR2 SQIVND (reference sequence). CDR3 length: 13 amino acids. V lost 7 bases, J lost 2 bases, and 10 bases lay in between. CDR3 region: CASKPANTDTQYF. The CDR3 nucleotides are TGTGCCAGTAAACCAGCTAACACAGATACGCAGTATTTT.

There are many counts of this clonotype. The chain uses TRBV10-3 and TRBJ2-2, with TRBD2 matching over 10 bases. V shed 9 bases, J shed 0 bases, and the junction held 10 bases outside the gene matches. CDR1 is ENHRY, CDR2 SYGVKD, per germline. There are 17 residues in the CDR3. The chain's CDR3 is CAMARASGGPNTGELFF. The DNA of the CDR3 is TGTGCCATGGCAAGGGCTAGCGGGGGACCGAACACCGGGGAGCTGTTTTTT.

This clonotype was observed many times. The CDR3 sequence: CSVLQGSVGEQFF. CDR3 coding DNA: TGCAGCGTTTTACAGGGTTCCGTCGGCGAGCAGTTCTTC. The chain couples TRBV29-1 to TRBJ2-1; maybe TRBD1 (6 bases). The CDR3 totals 13 residues. V lost 5 bases to trimming and J lost 10 bases, with 18 bases between them. CDR1 and CDR2 (germline): SQVTM, ANQGSEA.

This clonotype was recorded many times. CDR3 residues: CSARDSGQGGWTEAFF. The CDR3 DNA reads as TGCAGTGCTAGAGACTCGGGACAGGGAGGGTGGACTGAAGCTTTCTTT. The V call is TRBV20-1, the J call TRBJ1-1; TRBD1 agrees at 9 bases. The trim removed 0 bases at V and 5 bases at J, leaving 10 bases unmatched. This CDR3 has 16 amino acids. Germline CDR1 and CDR2: DFQATT and SNEGSKA (reference sequence).

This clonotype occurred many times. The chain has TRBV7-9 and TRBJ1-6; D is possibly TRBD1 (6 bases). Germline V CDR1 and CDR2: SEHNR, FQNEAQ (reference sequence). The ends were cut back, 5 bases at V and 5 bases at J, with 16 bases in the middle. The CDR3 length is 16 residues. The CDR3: CASSPSQGRDNSPLHF. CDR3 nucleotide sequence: TGTGCCAGCAGCCCAAGCCAGGGGCGAGATAATTCACCCCTCCACTTT. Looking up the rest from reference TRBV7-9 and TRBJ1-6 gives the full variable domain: DTGVSQNPRHKITKRGQNVTFRCDPISEHNRLYWYRQTLGQGPEFLTYFQNEAQLEKSRLLSDRFSAERPKGSFSTLEIQRTEQGDSAMYLCASSPSQGRDNSPLHFGNGTRLTVT.

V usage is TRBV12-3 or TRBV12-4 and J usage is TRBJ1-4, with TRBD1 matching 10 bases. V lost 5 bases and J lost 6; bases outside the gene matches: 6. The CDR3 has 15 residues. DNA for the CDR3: TGTGCCAGCAGTCCCACCGGGACAGGGGATGAAAAACTGTTTTTT. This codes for CASSPTGTGDEKLFF.

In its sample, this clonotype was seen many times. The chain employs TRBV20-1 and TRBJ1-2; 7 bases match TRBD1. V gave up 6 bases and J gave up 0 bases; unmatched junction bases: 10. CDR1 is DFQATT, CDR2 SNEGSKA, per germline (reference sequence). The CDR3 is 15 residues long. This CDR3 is CSAARGQTANYGYTF. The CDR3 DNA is TGCAGTGCCGCCCGGGGACAGACAGCTAACTATGGCTACACCTTC.

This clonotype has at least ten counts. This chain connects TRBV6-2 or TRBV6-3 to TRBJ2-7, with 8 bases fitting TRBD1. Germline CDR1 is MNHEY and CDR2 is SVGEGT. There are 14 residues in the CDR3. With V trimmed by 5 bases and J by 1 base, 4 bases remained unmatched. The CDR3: CASSNDRGSYEQYF. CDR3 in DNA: TGTGCCAGCAGTAACGACAGGGGTTCCTACGAGCAGTACTTC.

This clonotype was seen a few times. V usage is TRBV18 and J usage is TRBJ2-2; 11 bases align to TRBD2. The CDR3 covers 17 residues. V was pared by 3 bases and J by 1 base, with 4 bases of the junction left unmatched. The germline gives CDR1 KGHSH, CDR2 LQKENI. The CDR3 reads CASSPLGLAGNTGELFF. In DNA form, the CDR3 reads TGTGCCAGCTCACCGCTCGGACTAGCGGGGAACACCGGGGAGCTGTTTTTT.

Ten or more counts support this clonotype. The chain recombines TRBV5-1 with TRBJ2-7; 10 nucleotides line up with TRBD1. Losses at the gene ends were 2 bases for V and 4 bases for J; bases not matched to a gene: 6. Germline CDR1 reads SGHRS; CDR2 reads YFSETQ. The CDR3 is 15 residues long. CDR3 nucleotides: TGCGCCAGCAGCTTTGGAGGGACAGGGGTGTACGAGCAGTACTTC. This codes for CASSFGGTGVYEQYF.